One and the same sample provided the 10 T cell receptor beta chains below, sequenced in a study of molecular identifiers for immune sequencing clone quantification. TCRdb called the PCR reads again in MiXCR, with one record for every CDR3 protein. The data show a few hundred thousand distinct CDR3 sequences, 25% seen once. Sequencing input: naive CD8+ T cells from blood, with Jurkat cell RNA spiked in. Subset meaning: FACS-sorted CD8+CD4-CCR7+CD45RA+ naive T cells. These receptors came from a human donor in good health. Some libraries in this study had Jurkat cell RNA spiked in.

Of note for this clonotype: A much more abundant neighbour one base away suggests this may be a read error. The CDR3 sequence: CAWSRGSSYEQHF. DNA for the CDR3: TGTGCCTGGAGCCGGGGGAGCTCCTACGAGCAGCACTTC. The V gene is TRBV30, the J gene TRBJ2-7; D might be TRBD2 (6 bases). The CDR3 runs 13 residues. CDR1 is GTSNPN and CDR2 is SVGIG in the germline V gene (reference sequence).

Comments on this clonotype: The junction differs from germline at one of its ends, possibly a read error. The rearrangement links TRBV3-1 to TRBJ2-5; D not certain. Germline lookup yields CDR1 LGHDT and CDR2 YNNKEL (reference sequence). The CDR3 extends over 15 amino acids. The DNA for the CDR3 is TGTGCCAACCGCCCCGAGGCACTATACCCAGAGCCCCAGTACTTC. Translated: CANRPEALYPEPQYF.

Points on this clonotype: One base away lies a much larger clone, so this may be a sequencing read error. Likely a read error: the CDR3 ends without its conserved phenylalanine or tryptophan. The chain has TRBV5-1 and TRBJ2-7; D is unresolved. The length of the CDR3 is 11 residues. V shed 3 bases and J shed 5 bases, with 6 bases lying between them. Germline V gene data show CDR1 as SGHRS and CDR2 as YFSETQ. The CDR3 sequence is CASSSGDEQYL. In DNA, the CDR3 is TGCGCCAGCAGCTCTGGTGACGAGCAGTACCTC.

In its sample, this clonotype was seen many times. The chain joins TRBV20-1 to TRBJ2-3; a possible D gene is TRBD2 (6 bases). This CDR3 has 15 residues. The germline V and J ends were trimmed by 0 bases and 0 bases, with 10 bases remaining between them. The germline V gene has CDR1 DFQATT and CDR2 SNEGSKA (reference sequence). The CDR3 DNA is TGCAGTGCTAGAGATAAGGGGACTAGCACAGATACGCAGTATTTT. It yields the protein CSARDKGTSTDTQYF.

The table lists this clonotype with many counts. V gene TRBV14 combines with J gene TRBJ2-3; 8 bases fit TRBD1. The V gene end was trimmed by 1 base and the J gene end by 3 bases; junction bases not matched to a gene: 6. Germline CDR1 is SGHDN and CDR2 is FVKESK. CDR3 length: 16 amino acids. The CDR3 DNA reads TGTGCCAGCAGCCAAGGACAGGGGTTTTGGACAGATACGCAGTATTTT. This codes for CASSQGQGFWTDTQYF.

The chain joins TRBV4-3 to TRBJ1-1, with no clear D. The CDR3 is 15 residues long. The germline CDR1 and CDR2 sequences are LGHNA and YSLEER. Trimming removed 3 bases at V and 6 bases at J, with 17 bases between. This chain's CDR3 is CASSHDEGMVSEAFF. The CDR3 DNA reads TGCGCCAGCAGCCATGACGAGGGCATGGTCTCTGAAGCTTTCTTT.

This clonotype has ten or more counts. The CDR3 loop reads CASSDFGSEQYF. The CDR3, as DNA: TGTGCCAGCAGTGACTTCGGAAGCGAGCAGTACTTC. J is TRBJ2-7 and V is TRBV6-1; D is ambiguous. Trimming shortened V by 3 bases and J by 6 bases, and 9 bases separated the two germline ends. The CDR3 is made up of 12 amino acids. Germline V lookup: CDR1 MNHNS, CDR2 SASEGT.

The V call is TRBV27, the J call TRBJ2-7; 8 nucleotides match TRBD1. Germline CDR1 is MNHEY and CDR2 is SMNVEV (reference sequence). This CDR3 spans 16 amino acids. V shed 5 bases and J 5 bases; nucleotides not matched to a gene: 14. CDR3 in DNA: TGTGCCAGCAGTCCCCAAGGGGTACAGGGGGGCCACGAGCAGTACTTC. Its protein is CASSPQGVQGGHEQYF.

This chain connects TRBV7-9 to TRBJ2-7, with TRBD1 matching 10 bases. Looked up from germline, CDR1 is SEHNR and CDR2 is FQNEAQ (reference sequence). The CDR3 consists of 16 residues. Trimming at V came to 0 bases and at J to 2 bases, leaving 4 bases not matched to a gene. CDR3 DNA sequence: TGTGCCAGCAGCTTAGCGACAGGGGGCAGTCCCTACGAGCAGTACTTC. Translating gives CASSLATGGSPYEQYF. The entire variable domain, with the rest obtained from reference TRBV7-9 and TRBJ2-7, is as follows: DTGVSQNPRHKITKRGQNVTFRCDPISEHNRLYWYRQTLGQGPEFLTYFQNEAQLEKSRLLSDRFSAERPKGSFSTLEIQRTEQGDSAMYLCASSLATGGSPYEQYFGPGTRLTVT.

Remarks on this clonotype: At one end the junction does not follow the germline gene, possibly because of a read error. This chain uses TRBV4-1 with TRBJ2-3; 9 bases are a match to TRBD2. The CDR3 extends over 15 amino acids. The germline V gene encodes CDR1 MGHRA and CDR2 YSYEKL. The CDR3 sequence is CARSQGGGAGDTQYF. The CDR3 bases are TGCGCCCGCAGCCAAGGCGGGGGGGCCGGAGATACGCAGTATTTT.